The rows below give T cell receptor beta chains drawn from one sample of a study of Graves' ophthalmopathy and Graves' hyperthyroidism. TCRdb processed the multiplex PCR reads anew with MiXCR; each CDR3 protein has one entry. The sample carries a few hundred thousand distinct CDR3 sequences, roughly 39% recorded once. Sample: peripheral blood or thyroid tissue (not recorded which). Receptors originate from an adult man with Graves' hyperthyroidism. The CDR3 runs from the conserved cysteine through the conserved F or W. A D gene is named only where the DNA matches it firmly. Clone size is shown for a subset of rows, as once, few, many or a class of expanded clone.

size	J	length	V	D	CDR3	DNA
NA	TRBJ1-6	13	TRBV2	NA	CASVLTGNSPLHF	TGTGCCAGCGTCCTAACAGGGAATTCACCCCTCCACTTT
NA	TRBJ1-6	15	TRBV25-1	NA	CASSLKGTDNSPLHF	TGTGCCAGCTCACTGAAGGGAACCGATAATTCACCCCTCCACTTT
many	TRBJ2-2	14	TRBV29-1	NA	CSALTGRDTGELFF	TGCAGCGCCTTGACAGGAAGGGACACCGGGGAGCTGTTTTTT
NA	TRBJ2-1	18	TRBV7-9	TRBD2	CATSRERYSGGYPNEQFF	TGTGCCACCAGCAGAGAACGCTATAGCGGGGGTTACCCAAATGAGCAGTTCTTC
many	TRBJ2-7	12	TRBV6-1	TRBD1	CASKDRGYEQYF	TGTGCCAGCAAGGACAGGGGTTACGAGCAGTACTTC
few	TRBJ1-1	18	TRBV28	TRBD1	CASSLGYDRGLMNTEAFF	TGTGCCAGCAGTCTGGGGTACGACAGGGGGCTTATGAACACTGAAGCTTTCTTT
NA	TRBJ2-5	13	TRBV29-1	NA	CSVAGQKQETQYF	TGCAGCGTTGCAGGTCAGAAACAGGAGACCCAGTACTTC
NA	TRBJ1-1	18	TRBV7-9	TRBD1	CASSQDPGQGIGGTEAFF	TGTGCCAGCAGCCAAGATCCGGGACAGGGGATTGGTGGCACTGAAGCTTTCTTT
NA	TRBJ1-1	11	TRBV29-1	NA	CSLVPGAEAFF	TGCAGCTTAGTCCCGGGCGCTGAAGCTTTCTTT
many	TRBJ2-6	16	TRBV2	TRBD1	CASRGQQPSGANVLTF	TGTGCCAGCAGGGGACAGCAACCCTCTGGGGCCAACGTCCTGACTTTC